Shown below are 24 T cell receptor beta chains from a single sample sequenced in a study of regulatory T cells in long-lasting Graves disease. Both iRepertoire HTBI primers and Arm-PCR of CDR3 regions were used to build the TCR beta libraries. TCRdb re-analysed the multiplex PCR reads in MiXCR, keeping a single row per CDR3 protein. This table has around 460,000 distinct CDR3 sequences, 14% appearing once. Specified time point: newly diagnosed GD, antithyroid drugs for less than 3 months. Extracted PBMC RNA gave rise to the TCR library. The sample was also linked to a second study, of T cells in Graves' hyperthyroidism and ophthalmopathy.

The material was peripheral blood mononuclear cells (PBMCs), obtained at new diagnosis, from a patient treated with antithyroid drugs. The receptors derive from a woman aged 50 to 60 with Graves disease.

In this sample, this clonotype turned up a few times. The chain carries TRBV9 and TRBJ2-1; a possible D gene is TRBD1 (6 bases). The V gene's germline CDR1 is SGDLS and CDR2 YYNGEE. V was shortened by 6 bases and J by 4 bases, with 11 bases between the two germline ends. The CDR3 runs 13 residues. The CDR3 DNA is TGTGCCAGCACAGATGGGACATACAATGAGCAGTTCTTC. Translated, it gives CASTDGTYNEQFF.

This clonotype was found a few times. The V gene is TRBV19, the J gene TRBJ2-1; D may correspond to TRBD1 or TRBD2 (5 bases each). Trimming left V 4 bases short and J 0 bases short, with 10 bases between. The CDR3 has 15 amino acids. CDR1 LNHDA and CDR2 SQIVND come from the germline V gene (reference sequence). The CDR3 loop reads CASSTWGNSYNEQFF. CDR3 in DNA: TGTGCCAGTAGTACCTGGGGGAACTCCTACAATGAGCAGTTCTTC.

This rearrangement joins TRBV30 to TRBJ2-5; maybe TRBD1 (6 bases). V was shortened by 3 bases and J by 0 bases, with 14 bases between the two germline ends. CDR1 GTSNPN and CDR2 SVGIG come from the germline V gene (reference sequence). The CDR3 totals 15 residues. As DNA, the CDR3 is TGTGCCTGGAGAGACGACCGGGACAACCAAGAGACCCAGTACTTC. It yields the protein CAWRDDRDNQETQYF.

For this clonotype: A much larger clone lies a single base off, so this may be a read error. The rearrangement joins TRBV7-9 to TRBJ2-7; D possibly corresponds to TRBD1 (6 bases). The CDR3 is 13 amino acids. CDR1 is SEHNR and CDR2 is FQNEAQ in the germline V gene (reference sequence). The DNA for the CDR3 is TGTGCCGGCAGCTTAGCCAGGGGCTACGAGCAGTACTTC. Translating gives CAGSLARGYEQYF.

This clonotype was observed a few times. The V call is TRBV5-1, the J call TRBJ1-5; the match to TRBD1 covers 8 bases. Unmatched junction bases numbered 4, after V lost 0 bases and J lost 5 bases. This CDR3 region has 15 residues. Germline-derived CDR1 and CDR2 are SGHRS and YFSETQ. The DNA of the CDR3 is TGCGCCAGCAGCTTGGGACAGGGGAGGGATCAGCCCCAGCATTTT. This gives the protein CASSLGQGRDQPQHF. Variable domain in full (rest from reference TRBV5-1 and TRBJ1-5): KAGVTQTPRYLIKTRGQQVTLSCSPISGHRSVSWYQQTPGQGLQFLFEYFSETQRNKGNFPGRFSGRQFSNSRSEMNVSTLELGDSALYLCASSLGQGRDQPQHFGDGTRLSIL.

The chain has TRBV4-1 and TRBJ2-2; 9 bases line up with TRBD1. This CDR3 has 15 residues. The V gene's germline CDR1 is MGHRA and CDR2 YSYEKL. Losses at the gene ends were 4 bases for V and 5 bases for J; bases not matched to a gene: 5. The CDR3 reads CASSRWTGVTGELFF. The CDR3, as DNA: TGCGCCAGCAGCCGCTGGACAGGGGTAACCGGGGAGCTGTTTTTT.

There are a few counts of this clonotype. The V and J genes are TRBV5-1 and TRBJ2-7; D not certain. The CDR3 sequence is 14 residues long. Trimming cost V 0 bases and J 6 bases, with 13 bases left between them. Looked up from germline, CDR1 is SGHRS and CDR2 is YFSETQ. CDR3 sequence reads: CASSLEGSSGEQYF. CDR3 DNA sequence: TGCGCCAGCAGCTTGGAGGGCTCCTCGGGCGAGCAGTACTTC.

V usage is TRBV4-1 and J usage is TRBJ2-1, with D perhaps matching TRBD2 (6 bases). Germline V CDR1 and CDR2: MGHRA, YSYEKL. V was cut by 5 bases and J by 10 bases, with 12 bases left in between. CDR3 length: 12 residues. This CDR3 is CASSFSGEEQFF. CDR3 in DNA: TGCGCCAGCAGCTTTAGCGGCGAGGAGCAGTTCTTC.

V gene TRBV18 combines with J gene TRBJ1-5, with D maybe TRBD1 (6 bases). V was shortened by 0 bases and J by 3 bases, with 15 bases between the two germline ends. Germline lookup yields CDR1 KGHSH and CDR2 LQKENI. This CDR3 is built from 17 residues. The CDR3 nucleotides read TGTGCCAGCTCACCACCCTCTTTAAGGGGGGACAATCAGCCCCAGCATTTT. Its translation: CASSPPSLRGDNQPQHF.

This clonotype has just one count. The V gene is TRBV19, the J gene TRBJ1-6; D uncertain. CDR1 and CDR2 from the germline V gene are LNHDA and SQIVND (reference sequence). Between the trimmed V and J ends, which lost 7 bases and 4 bases, there was a span of 14 bases. This CDR3 region has 15 residues. The CDR3 loop reads CASTRRSGYNSPLHF. The CDR3 DNA follows: TGTGCCAGTACTCGAAGATCCGGTTATAATTCACCCCTCCACTTT.

This clonotype has ten or more counts. The chain employs TRBV11-2 and TRBJ2-1; 11 bases agree with TRBD2. The CDR3 loop spans 15 amino acids. V lost 5 bases to trimming and J lost 8 bases; unmatched junction nucleotides: 8. Germline assignment: CDR1 SGHAT and CDR2 FQNNGV. CDR3 in DNA: TGTGCCAGCAGCCCTTTAGCGGGAGGGATCTATGAGCAGTTCTTC. Amino acid sequence: CASSPLAGGIYEQFF.

The chain links TRBV9 to TRBJ2-7, with D possibly being TRBD1 (5 bases). The CDR3 has 14 amino acids. With 4 bases removed from V and 0 bases from J, the gap between germline ends came to 11 bases. Germline-derived CDR1 and CDR2 are SGDLS and YYNGEE. The CDR3 DNA reads as TGTGCCAGCAGCCCCCACGACAGCTCCTACGAGCAGTACTTC. As protein: CASSPHDSSYEQYF.

The chain uses TRBV19 and TRBJ2-1; D is unresolved. The CDR3 consists of 13 residues. Germline V gene sequence: CDR1 LNHDA, CDR2 SQIVND (reference sequence). Deletions cut 4 bases from V and 3 bases from J, with 7 bases between. CDR3 in amino acids: CASSKGFYNEQFF. The DNA for the CDR3 is TGTGCCAGTAGTAAGGGATTCTACAATGAGCAGTTCTTC.

This clonotype was counted many times. The V call is TRBV2, the J call TRBJ2-1; D is possibly TRBD1 or TRBD2 (5 bases each). The V gene's germline CDR1 is SNHLY and CDR2 FYNNEI. This CDR3 has 13 amino acids. Trimming left V 4 bases short and J 4 bases short, with 8 bases between. The CDR3 coding sequence is TGTGCCAGCAGTGGGGACCTATACAATGAGCAGTTCTTC. Its translation: CASSGDLYNEQFF.

This clonotype came up many times. This sequence joins TRBV5-1 and TRBJ2-1; 12 nucleotides line up with TRBD2. The length of the CDR3 is 16 residues. The V segment lost 5 bases and the J segment 9 bases; nucleotides outside the gene matches: 12. Germline CDR1 SGHRS, CDR2 YFSETQ. CDR3 protein: CASRASLAGGPSEQFF. CDR3 nucleotide sequence: TGCGCCAGCAGGGCTAGTCTAGCGGGAGGGCCCAGTGAGCAGTTCTTC.

This clonotype was observed a handful of times. The chain uses TRBV28 and TRBJ2-7, with 9 bases that match TRBD2. The CDR3 loop spans 17 amino acids. The V gene's germline CDR1 is MDHEN and CDR2 SYDVKM. V dropped 9 bases and J dropped 5; count of bases not matched to a gene: 20. DNA of the CDR3: TGTGCCAGATGCCGAAGGACTAGCGAGGAGGTCTGGCACGAGCAGTACTTC. It is translated as CARCRRTSEEVWHEQYF.

This clonotype was detected ten times or more. The genes are TRBV20-1 and TRBJ1-4; 10 nucleotides line up with TRBD1. V lost 6 bases to trimming and J lost 5 bases; unmatched junction nucleotides: 6. CDR1 DFQATT and CDR2 SNEGSKA come from the germline V gene (reference sequence). This CDR3 is built from 14 residues. CDR3 region: CSATPGQGNEKLFF. In DNA, the CDR3 is TGCAGTGCGACGCCGGGACAGGGGAATGAAAAACTGTTTTTT.

Ten or more counts support this clonotype. The chain links TRBV12-3 or TRBV12-4 to TRBJ2-3; TRBD1 matches at 7 bases. V dropped 4 bases and J dropped 4; count of bases not matched to a gene: 5. The CDR3 loop spans 14 amino acids. The DNA for the CDR3 is TGTGCCAGCAGTTCCCCTACAGGGGCAGATACGCAGTATTTT. As protein: CASSSPTGADTQYF.

This clonotype has ten or more counts. The chain couples TRBV6-1 to TRBJ2-7, with 9 bases that match TRBD2. V shed 6 bases, J shed 2 bases, and the junction held 11 bases outside the gene matches. The CDR3 runs 16 residues. CDR1 is MNHNS, CDR2 SASEGT, per germline. CDR3 nucleotide sequence: TGTGCCAGCAGCCCCGGCGTAGCGGGAGTACCCTACGAGCAGTACTTC. Its translation is CASSPGVAGVPYEQYF.

Many counts were recorded for this clonotype. V gene TRBV10-3 combines with J gene TRBJ2-7; 12 nucleotides line up with TRBD2. The CDR3 runs to 15 residues. V lost 7 bases and J lost 0; bases outside the gene matches: 4. Germline CDR1 reads ENHRY; CDR2 reads SYGVKD. In nucleotides, the CDR3 is TGTGCCATCAATCCTAGCGGGAGGGCCTCCTACGAGCAGTACTTC. Its protein is CAINPSGRASYEQYF.

This clonotype was detected many times. CDR3: CASSQRDSRNTIYF. CDR3 coding DNA: TGTGCCAGCAGCCAAAGAGACTCCAGGAACACCATATATTTT. The V and J genes are TRBV14 and TRBJ1-3; D is unclear. There are 14 residues in the CDR3. Germline V lookup: CDR1 SGHDN, CDR2 FVKESK. Trimming cost V 2 bases and J 7 bases, with 12 bases left between them.

This clonotype was seen at least ten times. The chain employs TRBV7-8 and TRBJ2-2; weak D call: TRBD1 (6 bases). CDR1 SGHVS and CDR2 FQNEAQ come from the germline V gene. V lost 1 base and J 4 bases, leaving 16 bases between the germline ends. The CDR3 is 17 residues long. The CDR3 DNA reads TGTGCCAGCAGCTTAGTCCAGGGGTTAGCATTCACCGGGGAGCTGTTTTTT. The encoded protein is CASSLVQGLAFTGELFF.

This clonotype has only a few counts. The chain uses TRBV6-2 or TRBV6-3 and TRBJ2-2; no reliable D call. Germline V gives CDR1 MNHEY, CDR2 SVGEGT. V lost 3 bases and J lost 5, with 7 bases in between. This CDR3 contains 13 residues. The CDR3 spells CASSYVITGELFF. As DNA, the CDR3 is TGTGCCAGCAGTTATGTTATTACCGGGGAGCTGTTTTTT.

This clonotype appeared many times. The V call is TRBV7-8, the J call TRBJ2-7, with 8 bases aligning to TRBD2. Germline values: CDR1 SGHVS, CDR2 FQNEAQ. The CDR3 length is 16 residues. J gave up 0 bases and V 3 bases, and 7 bases lay outside the gene matches. The CDR3 region has the DNA TGTGCCAGCAGCTTTGTGACTAGCGAGACCTCCTACGAGCAGTACTTC. It is translated as CASSFVTSETSYEQYF.